This T cell receptor (beta chain) was profiled in a study of blood T cell repertoires in COVID-19. Looking at the study overall: T cells, B-cell-depleted T cells, or PBMCs supplied cDNA or gDNA.

Per the authors' pipeline: Scientists estimated how many nucleated cells there were by amplifying reference gene primers. Repertoires were generated with immunoSEQ multiplex PCR, while TCRdb's copy carries only in-frame clones and drops some. V and J calls and clone size are given by that table; D and trimming were obtained from the DNA. The sample lists around 430,000 clones, 88% seen once, with roughly 12% in the top ten. The receptor was isolated from a woman in her forties or fifties with COVID-19, enrolled during active disease. The source material was peripheral blood.

The CDR3 nucleotides are TGTGCCAGCAGCCAACCACCCCCCCCGCAGGGGGGTGTGGGTCGCGGTGAAAAACTGTTTTTT. Protein sequence: CASSQPPPPQGGVGRGEKLFF. The gene calls are TRBV4-2 and TRBJ1-4; 7 bases match TRBD1. The V gene's germline CDR1 is LGHNA and CDR2 YNFKEQ. V gave up 2 bases and J gave up 7 bases; unmatched junction bases: 25. This CDR3 comprises 21 residues.